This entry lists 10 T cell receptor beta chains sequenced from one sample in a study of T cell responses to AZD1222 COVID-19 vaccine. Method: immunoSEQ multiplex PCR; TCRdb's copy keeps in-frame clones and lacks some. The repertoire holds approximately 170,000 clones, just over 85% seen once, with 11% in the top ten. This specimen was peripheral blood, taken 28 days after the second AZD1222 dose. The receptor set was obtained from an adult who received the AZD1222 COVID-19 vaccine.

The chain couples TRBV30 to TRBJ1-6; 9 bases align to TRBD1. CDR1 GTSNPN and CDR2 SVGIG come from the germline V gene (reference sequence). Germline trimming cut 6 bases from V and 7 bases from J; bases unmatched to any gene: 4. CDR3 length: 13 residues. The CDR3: CACLTGGNSPLHF. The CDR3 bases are TGTGCCTGCCTGACAGGGGGAAATTCACCCCTCCACTTT.

For the CDR3, the DNA is TGCGCCAGCAGCTCTAGCGGGCGACAATACAATGAGCAGTTCTTC. Translated: CASSSSGRQYNEQFF. The chain links TRBV5-1 to TRBJ2-1, with 8 bases fitting TRBD2. The germline CDR1 and CDR2 sequences are SGHRS and YFSETQ. The trim removed 3 bases at V and 4 bases at J, leaving 6 bases unmatched. The CDR3 is made up of 15 amino acids.

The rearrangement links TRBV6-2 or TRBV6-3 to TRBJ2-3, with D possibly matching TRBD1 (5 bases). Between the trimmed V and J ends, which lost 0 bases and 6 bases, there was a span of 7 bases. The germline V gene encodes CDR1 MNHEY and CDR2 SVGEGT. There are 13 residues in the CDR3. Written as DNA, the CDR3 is TGTGCCAGCAGTTACTCCAGGGCGGATACGCAGTATTTT. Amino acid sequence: CASSYSRADTQYF.

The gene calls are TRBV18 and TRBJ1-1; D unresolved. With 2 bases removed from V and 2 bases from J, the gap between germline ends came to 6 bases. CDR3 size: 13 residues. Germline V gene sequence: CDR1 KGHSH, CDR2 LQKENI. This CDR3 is CASSPRANTEAFF. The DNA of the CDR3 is TGTGCCAGCTCACCAAGGGCTAACACTGAAGCTTTCTTT.

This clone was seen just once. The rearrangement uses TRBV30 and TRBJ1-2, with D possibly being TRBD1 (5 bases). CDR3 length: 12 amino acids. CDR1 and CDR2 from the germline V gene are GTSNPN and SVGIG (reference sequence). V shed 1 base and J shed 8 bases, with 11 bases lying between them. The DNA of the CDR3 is TGTGCCTGGAGTGGGGACTCCTGGGGCTACACCTTC. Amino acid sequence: CAWSGDSWGYTF.

CDR3 protein: CASSFVRTYGYTF. In nucleotides, the CDR3 is TGTGCCAGCAGCTTCGTTAGGACTTATGGCTACACCTTC. V gene TRBV7-9 combines with J gene TRBJ1-2; D ambiguous. Germline V CDR1 and CDR2: SEHNR, FQNEAQ (reference sequence). V was shortened by 3 bases and J by 5 bases, with 10 bases between the two germline ends. The CDR3 is 13 amino acids.

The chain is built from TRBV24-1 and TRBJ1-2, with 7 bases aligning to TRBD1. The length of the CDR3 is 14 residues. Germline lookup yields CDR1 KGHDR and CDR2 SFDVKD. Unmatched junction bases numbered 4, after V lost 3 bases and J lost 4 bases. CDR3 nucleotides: TGTGCCACCAGTGATGACGACAGGGCCTATGGCTACACCTTC. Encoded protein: CATSDDDRAYGYTF.

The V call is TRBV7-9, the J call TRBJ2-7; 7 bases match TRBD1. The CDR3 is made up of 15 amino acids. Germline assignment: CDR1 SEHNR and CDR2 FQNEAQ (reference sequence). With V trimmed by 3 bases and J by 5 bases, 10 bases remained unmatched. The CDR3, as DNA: TGTGCCAGCAGCTTTCACCGGGACAGTGGACACGAGCAGTACTTC. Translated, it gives CASSFHRDSGHEQYF.

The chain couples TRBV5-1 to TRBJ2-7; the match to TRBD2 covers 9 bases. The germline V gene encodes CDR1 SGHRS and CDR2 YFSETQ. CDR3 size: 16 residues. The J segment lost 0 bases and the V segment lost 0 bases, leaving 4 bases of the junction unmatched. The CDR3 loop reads CASSLAPTSGSYEQYF. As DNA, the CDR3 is TGCGCCAGCAGCTTGGCCCCGACTAGCGGCTCCTACGAGCAGTACTTC. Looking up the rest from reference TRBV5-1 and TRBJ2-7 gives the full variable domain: KAGVTQTPRYLIKTRGQQVTLSCSPISGHRSVSWYQQTPGQGLQFLFEYFSETQRNKGNFPGRFSGRQFSNSRSEMNVSTLELGDSALYLCASSLAPTSGSYEQYFGPGTRLTVT.

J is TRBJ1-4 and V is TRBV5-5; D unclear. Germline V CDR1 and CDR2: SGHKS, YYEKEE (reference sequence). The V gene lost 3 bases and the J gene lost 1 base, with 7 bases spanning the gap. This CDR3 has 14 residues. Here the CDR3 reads CASSWGRTNEKLFF. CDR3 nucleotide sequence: TGTGCCAGCAGCTGGGGTAGAACTAATGAAAAACTGTTTTTT.